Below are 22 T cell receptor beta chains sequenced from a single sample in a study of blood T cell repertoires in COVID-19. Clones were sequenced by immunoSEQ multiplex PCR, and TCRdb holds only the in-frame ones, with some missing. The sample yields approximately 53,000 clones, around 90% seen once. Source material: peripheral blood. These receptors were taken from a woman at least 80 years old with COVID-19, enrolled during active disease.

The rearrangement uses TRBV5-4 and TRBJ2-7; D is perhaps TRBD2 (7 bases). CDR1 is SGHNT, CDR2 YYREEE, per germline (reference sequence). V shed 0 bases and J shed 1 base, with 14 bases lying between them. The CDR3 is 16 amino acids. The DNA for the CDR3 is TGTGCCAGCAGCTTGGGTACCAGGGGAGGGTCCTACGAGCAGTACTTC. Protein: CASSLGTRGGSYEQYF. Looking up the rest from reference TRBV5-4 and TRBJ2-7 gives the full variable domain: ETGVTQSPTHLIKTRGQQVTLRCSSQSGHNTVSWYQQALGQGPQFIFQYYREEENGRGNFPPRFSGLQFPNYSSELNVNALELDDSALYLCASSLGTRGGSYEQYFGPGTRLTVT.

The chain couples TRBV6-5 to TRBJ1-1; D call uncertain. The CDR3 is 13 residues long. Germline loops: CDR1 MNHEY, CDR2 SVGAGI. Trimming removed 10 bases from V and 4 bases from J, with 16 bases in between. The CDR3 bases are TGTGCCACCTATCAACACCGCGGCACTGAAGCTTTCTTT. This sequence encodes CATYQHRGTEAFF.

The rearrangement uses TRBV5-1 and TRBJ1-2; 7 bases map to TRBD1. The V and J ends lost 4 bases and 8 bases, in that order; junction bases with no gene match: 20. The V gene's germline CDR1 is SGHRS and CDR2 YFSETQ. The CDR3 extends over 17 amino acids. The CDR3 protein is CASSLAWFDREVIGYTF. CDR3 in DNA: TGCGCCAGCAGCCTGGCCTGGTTCGACAGGGAGGTTATCGGCTACACCTTC.

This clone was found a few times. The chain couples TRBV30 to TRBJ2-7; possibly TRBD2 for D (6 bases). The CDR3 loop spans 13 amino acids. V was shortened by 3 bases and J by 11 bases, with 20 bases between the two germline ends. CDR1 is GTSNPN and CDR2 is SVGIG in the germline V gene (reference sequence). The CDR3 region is CAWSRPVPGLKYF. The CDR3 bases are TGTGCCTGGAGCCGACCCGTCCCGGGACTGAAGTACTTC.

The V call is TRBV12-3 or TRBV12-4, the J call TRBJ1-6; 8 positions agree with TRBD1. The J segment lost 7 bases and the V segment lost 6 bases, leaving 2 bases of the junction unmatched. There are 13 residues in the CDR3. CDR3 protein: CASRGTGNSPLHF. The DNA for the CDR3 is TGTGCCAGCAGGGGGACAGGCAATTCACCCCTCCACTTT.

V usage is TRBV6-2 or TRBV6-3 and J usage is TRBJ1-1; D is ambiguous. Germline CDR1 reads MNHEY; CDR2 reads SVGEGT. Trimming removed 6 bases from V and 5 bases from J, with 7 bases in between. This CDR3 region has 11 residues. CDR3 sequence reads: CASSPLTEAFF. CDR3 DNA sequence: TGTGCCAGCAGCCCCCTAACTGAAGCTTTCTTT.

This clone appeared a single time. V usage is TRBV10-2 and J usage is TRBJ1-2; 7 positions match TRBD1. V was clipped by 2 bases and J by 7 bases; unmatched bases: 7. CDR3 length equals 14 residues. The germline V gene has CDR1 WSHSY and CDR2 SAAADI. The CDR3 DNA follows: TGCGCCAGCAGTGAGACTACAGGGGTTTCTGGCTACACCTTC. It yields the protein CASSETTGVSGYTF.

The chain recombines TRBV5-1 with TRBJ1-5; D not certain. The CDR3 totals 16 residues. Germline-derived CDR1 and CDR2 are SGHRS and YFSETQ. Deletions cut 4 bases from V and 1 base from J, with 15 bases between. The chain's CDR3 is CASSPGEGLSNQPQHF. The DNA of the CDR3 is TGCGCCAGCAGCCCCGGCGAGGGTCTCAGCAATCAGCCCCAGCATTTT.

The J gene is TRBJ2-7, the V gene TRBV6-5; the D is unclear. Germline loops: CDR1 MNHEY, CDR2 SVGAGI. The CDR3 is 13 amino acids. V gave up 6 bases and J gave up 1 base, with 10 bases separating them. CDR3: CASREQDSYEQYF. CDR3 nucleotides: TGTGCCAGCAGAGAGCAGGATTCCTACGAGCAGTACTTC.

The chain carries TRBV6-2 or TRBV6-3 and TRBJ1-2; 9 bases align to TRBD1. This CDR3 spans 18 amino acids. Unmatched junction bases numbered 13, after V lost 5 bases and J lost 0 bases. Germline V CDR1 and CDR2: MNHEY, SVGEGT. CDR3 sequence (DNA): TGTGCCAGCAGTCAAAGTATCCCGGGACAGGGAGCTAACTATGGCTACACCTTC. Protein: CASSQSIPGQGANYGYTF.

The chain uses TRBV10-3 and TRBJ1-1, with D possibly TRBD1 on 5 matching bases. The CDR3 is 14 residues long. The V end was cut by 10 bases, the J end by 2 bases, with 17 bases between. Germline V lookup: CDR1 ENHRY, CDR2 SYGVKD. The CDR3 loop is CASNTQGGNTEAFF. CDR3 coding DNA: TGTGCCAGCAATACTCAGGGAGGAAACACTGAAGCTTTCTTT.

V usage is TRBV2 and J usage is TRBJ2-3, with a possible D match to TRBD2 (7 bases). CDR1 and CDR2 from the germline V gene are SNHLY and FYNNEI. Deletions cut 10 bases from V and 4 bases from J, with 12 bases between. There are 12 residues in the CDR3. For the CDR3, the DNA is TGTGCCACCGGGGGGCTCCCAGATACGCAGTATTTT. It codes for CATGGLPDTQYF.

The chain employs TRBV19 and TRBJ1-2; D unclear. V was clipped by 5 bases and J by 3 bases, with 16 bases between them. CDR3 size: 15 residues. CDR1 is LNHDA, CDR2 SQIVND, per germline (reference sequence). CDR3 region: CASSPNSDLYYGYTF. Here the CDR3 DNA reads TGTGCCAGTAGTCCCAACAGTGATCTGTACTATGGCTACACCTTC.

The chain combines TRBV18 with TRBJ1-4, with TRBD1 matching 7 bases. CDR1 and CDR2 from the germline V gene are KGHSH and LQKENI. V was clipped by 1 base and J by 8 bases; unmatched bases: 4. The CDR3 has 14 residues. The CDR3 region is CASSPLPGGEKLFF. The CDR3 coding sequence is TGTGCCAGCTCACCACTGCCAGGGGGAGAAAAACTGTTTTTT.

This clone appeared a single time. The CDR3 spells CASSSNTVNTEAFF. DNA for the CDR3: TGCGCCAGCAGCTCGAATACAGTGAACACTGAAGCTTTCTTT. V and J are TRBV5-1 and TRBJ1-1; D is unresolved. Germline lookup yields CDR1 SGHRS and CDR2 YFSETQ. V lost 3 bases and J 0 bases, leaving 9 bases between the germline ends. The CDR3 has 14 residues. Supplemented by reference TRBV5-1 and TRBJ1-1, the full variable domain reads KAGVTQTPRYLIKTRGQQVTLSCSPISGHRSVSWYQQTPGQGLQFLFEYFSETQRNKGNFPGRFSGRQFSNSRSEMNVSTLELGDSALYLCASSSNTVNTEAFFGQGTRLTVV.

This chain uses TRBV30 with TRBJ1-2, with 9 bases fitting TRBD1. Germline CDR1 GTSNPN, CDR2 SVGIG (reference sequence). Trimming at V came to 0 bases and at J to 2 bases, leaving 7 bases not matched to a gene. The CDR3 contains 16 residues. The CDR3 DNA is TGTGCCTGGAGTGTATGGGGGGACAGGGTCAACTATGGCTACACCTTC. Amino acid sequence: CAWSVWGDRVNYGYTF.

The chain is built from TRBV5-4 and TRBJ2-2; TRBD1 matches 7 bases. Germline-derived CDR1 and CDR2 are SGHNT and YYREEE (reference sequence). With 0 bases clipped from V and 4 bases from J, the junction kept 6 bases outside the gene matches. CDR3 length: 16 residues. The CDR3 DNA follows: TGTGCCAGCAGCTTGGTTCTGGGACAGATCACCGGGGAGCTGTTTTTT. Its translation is CASSLVLGQITGELFF.

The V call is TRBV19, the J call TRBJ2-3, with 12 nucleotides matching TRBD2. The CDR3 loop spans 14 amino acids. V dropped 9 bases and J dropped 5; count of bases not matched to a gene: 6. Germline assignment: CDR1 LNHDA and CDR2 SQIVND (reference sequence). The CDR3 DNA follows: TGTGCCAGCAAACTAGCGGGGGGCGGAGATACGCAGTATTTT. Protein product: CASKLAGGGDTQYF.

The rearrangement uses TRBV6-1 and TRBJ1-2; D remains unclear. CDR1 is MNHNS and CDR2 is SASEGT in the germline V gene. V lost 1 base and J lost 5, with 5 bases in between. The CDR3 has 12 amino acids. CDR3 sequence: CASSEGGYGYTF. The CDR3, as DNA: TGTGCCAGCAGTGAAGGAGGGTATGGCTACACCTTC.

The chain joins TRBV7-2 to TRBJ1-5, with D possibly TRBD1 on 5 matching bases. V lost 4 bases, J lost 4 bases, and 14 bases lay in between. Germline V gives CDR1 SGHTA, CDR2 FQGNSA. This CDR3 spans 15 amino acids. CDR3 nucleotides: TGTGCCAGCAGCTCCGGCGACAGCTCGAATCAGCCCCAGCATTTT. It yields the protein CASSSGDSSNQPQHF.

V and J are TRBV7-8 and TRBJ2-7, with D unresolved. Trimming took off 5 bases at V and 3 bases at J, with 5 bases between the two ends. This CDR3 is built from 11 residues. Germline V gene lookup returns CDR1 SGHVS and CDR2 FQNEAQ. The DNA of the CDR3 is TGTGCCAGCAGCCGATACTACGAGCAGTACTTC. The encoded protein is CASSRYYEQYF.

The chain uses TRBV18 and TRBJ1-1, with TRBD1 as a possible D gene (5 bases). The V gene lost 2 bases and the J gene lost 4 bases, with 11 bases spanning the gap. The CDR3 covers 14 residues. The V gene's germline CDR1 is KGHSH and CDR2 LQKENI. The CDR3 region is CASSPAAGVTEAFF. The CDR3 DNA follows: TGTGCCAGCTCACCAGCAGCGGGGGTCACTGAAGCTTTCTTT. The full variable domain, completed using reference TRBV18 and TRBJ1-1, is NAGVMQNPRHLVRRRGQEARLRCSPMKGHSHVYWYRQLPEEGLKFMVYLQKENIIDESGMPKERFSAEFPKEGPSILRIQQVVRGDSAAYFCASSPAAGVTEAFFGQGTRLTVV.